This T cell receptor beta chain was found in a study of blood T cells in healthy people across ages. Overall study results and limits: Naive and antigen-experienced cells were not separated, limiting conclusive comparison. Aged donors had fewer naive CD4+ cells and lower diversity than long-lived donors. Diversity of TCR beta per million T cells declined in a roughly linear way with age.

A sample-barcoded 5' primer and a J-beta primer mix were used in a second PCR of roughly 6 to 12 cycles. Each CDR3 protein is one row after TCRdb ran MiXCR on the 5' RACE reads. This sample has about 1.6 million distinct CDR3 sequences, with 30% to 40% found just once. About this clonotype itself: As yet, its antigen is unknown. One end of the junction fails to match germline, which may point to a read error.

There are 14 residues in the CDR3. The germline gives CDR1 DFQATT, CDR2 SNEGSKA (reference sequence). Each donor gave around 9.3 milliliters of peripheral blood. Specimen: blood. The source of this sequence is a woman in her thirties in good health. The chain carries TRBV20-1 and TRBJ2-1; TRBD2 aligns across 13 bases. The CDR3 here is CSASGTSGNNGQFF. The DNA of the CDR3 is TGCAGTGCTAGCGGGACTAGCGGGAACAATGGGCAGTTCTTC.